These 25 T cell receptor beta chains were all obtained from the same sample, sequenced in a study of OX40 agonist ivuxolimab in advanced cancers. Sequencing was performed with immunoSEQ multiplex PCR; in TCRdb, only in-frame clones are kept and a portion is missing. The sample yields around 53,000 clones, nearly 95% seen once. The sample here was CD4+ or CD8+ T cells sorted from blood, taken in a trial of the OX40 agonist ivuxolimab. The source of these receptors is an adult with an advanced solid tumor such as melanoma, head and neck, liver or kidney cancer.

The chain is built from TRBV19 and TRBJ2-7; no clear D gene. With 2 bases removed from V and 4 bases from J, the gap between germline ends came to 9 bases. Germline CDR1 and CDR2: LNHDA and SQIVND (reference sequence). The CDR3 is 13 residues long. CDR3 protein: CASSIQDGYEQYF. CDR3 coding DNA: TGTGCCAGTAGTATACAGGACGGATACGAGCAGTACTTC.

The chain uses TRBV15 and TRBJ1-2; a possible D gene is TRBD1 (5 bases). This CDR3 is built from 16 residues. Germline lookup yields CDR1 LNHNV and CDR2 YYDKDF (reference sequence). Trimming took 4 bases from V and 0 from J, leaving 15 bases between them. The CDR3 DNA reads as TGTGCCACCAGCACGCCCGATGACAGTCCTAACTATGGCTACACCTTC. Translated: CATSTPDDSPNYGYTF.

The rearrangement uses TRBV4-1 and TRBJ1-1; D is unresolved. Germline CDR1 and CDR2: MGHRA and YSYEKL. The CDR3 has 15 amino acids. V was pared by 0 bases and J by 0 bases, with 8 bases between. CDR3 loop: CASSQEPGMNTEAFF. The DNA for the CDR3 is TGCGCCAGCAGCCAAGAGCCCGGCATGAACACTGAAGCTTTCTTT.

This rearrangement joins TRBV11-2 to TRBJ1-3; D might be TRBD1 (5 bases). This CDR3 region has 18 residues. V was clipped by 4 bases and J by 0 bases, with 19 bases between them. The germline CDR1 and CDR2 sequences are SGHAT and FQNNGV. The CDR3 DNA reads TGTGCCAGCAGCTACCGGGGTGGGGGACCGAGCTCTGGAAACACCATATATTTT. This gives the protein CASSYRGGGPSSGNTIYF.

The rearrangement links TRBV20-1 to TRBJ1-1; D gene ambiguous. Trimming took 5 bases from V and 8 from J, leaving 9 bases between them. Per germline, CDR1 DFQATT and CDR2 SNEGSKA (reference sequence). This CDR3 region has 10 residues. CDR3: CSAPGLEAFF. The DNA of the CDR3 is TGCAGTGCTCCGGGCCTCGAAGCTTTCTTT.

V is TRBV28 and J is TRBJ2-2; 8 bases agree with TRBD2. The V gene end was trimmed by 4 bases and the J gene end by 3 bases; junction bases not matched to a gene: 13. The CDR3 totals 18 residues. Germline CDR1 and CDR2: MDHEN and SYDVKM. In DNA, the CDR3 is TGTGCCAGCAGTTGGGGGGCTTCCGGGAGGGGCTACACCGGGGAGCTGTTTTTT. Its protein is CASSWGASGRGYTGELFF.

CDR3 residues: CASTPGTGGQSNQPQHF. The CDR3 nucleotides are TGTGCCAGCACCCCAGGCACAGGGGGTCAGAGCAATCAGCCCCAGCATTTT. This sequence joins TRBV28 and TRBJ1-5; 8 bases align to TRBD1. CDR1 MDHEN and CDR2 SYDVKM come from the germline V gene. V shed 7 bases, J shed 1 base, and the junction held 12 bases outside the gene matches. There are 17 residues in the CDR3. The complete variable domain, with remaining parts taken from reference TRBV28 and TRBJ1-5, reads DVKVTQSSRYLVKRTGEKVFLECVQDMDHENMFWYRQDPGLGLRLIYFSYDVKMKEKGDIPEGYSVSREKKERFSLILESASTNQTSMYLCASTPGTGGQSNQPQHFGDGTRLSIL.

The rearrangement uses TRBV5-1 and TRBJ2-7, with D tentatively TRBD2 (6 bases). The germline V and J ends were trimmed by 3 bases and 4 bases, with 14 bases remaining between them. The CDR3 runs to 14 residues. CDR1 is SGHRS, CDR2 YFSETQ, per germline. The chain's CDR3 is CASSSSWGRYEQYF. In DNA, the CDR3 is TGCGCCAGCAGCTCAAGCTGGGGGAGGTACGAGCAGTACTTC.

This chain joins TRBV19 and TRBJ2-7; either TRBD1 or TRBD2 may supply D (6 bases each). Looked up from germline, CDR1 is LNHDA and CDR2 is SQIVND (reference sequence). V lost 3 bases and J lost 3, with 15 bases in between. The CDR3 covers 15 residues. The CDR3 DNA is TGTGCCAGTAGTATTGGTGTCAGGGGAGGCTACGAGCAGTACTTC. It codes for CASSIGVRGGYEQYF.

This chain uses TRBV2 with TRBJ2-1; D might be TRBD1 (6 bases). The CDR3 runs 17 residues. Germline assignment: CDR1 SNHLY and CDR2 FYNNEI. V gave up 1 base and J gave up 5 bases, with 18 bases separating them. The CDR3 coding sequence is TGTGCCAGCAGTGAAGACGGCGCAGGGGTCCCGCACAATGAGCAGTTCTTC. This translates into CASSEDGAGVPHNEQFF.

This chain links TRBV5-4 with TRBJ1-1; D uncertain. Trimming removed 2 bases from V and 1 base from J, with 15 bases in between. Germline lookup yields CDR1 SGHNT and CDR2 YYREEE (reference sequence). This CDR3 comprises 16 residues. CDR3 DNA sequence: TGTGCCAGCAGCTTTAGACGGATGCTACAGAACACTGAAGCTTTCTTT. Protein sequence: CASSFRRMLQNTEAFF.

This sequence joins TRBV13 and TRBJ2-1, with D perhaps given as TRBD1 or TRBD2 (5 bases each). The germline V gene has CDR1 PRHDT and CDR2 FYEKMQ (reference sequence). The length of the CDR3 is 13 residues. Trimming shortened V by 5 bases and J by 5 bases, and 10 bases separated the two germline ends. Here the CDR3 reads CASSPGRHNEQFF. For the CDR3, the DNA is TGTGCCAGCAGCCCGGGACGTCACAATGAGCAGTTCTTC. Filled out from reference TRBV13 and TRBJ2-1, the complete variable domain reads AAGVIQSPRHLIKEKRETATLKCYPIPRHDTVYWYQQGPGQDPQFLISFYEKMQSDKGSIPDRFSAQQFSDYHSELNMSSLELGDSALYFCASSPGRHNEQFFGPGTRLTVL.

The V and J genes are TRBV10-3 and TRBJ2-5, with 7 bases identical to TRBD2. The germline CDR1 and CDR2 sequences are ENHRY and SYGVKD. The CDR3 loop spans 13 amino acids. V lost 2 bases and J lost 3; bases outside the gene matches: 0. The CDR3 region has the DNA TGTGCCATCAGTGAGCTAGCGGAAGAGACCCAGTACTTC. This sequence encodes CAISELAEETQYF.

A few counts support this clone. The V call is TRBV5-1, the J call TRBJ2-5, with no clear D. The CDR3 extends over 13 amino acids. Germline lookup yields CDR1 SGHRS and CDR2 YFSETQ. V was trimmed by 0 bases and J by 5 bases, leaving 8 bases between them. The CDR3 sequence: CASSLAEVETQYF. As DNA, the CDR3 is TGCGCCAGCAGCTTGGCCGAGGTTGAGACCCAGTACTTC.

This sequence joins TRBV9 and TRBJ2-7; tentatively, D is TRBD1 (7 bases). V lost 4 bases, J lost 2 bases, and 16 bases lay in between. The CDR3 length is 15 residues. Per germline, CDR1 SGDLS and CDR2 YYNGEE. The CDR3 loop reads CASSYGGQGAYEQYF. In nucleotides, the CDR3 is TGTGCCAGCAGCTACGGAGGGCAGGGGGCCTACGAGCAGTACTTC.

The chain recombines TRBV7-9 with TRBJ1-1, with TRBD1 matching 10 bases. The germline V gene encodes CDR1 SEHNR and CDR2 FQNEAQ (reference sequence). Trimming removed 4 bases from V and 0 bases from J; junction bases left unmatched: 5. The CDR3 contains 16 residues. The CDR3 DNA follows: TGTGCCAGCAGCTACGGACAGGGGGAAATGAACACTGAAGCTTTCTTT. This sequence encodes CASSYGQGEMNTEAFF.

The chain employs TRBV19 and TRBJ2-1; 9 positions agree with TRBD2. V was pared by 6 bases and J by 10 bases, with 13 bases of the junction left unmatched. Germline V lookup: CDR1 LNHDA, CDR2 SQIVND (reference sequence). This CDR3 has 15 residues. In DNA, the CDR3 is TGTGCCAGTAGGGTAACTAGCGGGTCCCGGGAAGAGCAGTTCTTC. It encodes CASRVTSGSREEQFF.

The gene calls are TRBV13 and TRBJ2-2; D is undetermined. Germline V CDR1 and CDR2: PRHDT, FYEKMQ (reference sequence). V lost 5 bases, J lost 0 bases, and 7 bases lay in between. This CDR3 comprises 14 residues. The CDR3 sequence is CASSPRPNTGELFF. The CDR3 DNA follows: TGTGCCAGCAGCCCCCGCCCGAACACCGGGGAGCTGTTTTTT.

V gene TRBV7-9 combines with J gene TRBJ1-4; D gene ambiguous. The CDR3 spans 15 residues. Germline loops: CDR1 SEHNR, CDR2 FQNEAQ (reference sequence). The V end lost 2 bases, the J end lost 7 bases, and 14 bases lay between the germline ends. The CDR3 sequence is CASSLWNPGGEKLFF. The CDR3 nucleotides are TGTGCCAGCAGCTTATGGAACCCAGGTGGTGAAAAACTGTTTTTT.

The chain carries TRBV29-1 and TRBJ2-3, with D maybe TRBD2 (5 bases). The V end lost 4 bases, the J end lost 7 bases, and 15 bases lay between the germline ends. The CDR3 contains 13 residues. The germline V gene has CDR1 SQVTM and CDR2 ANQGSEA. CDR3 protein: CSVVGESTNTQYF. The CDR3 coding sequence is TGCAGCGTTGTGGGAGAAAGTACAAATACGCAGTATTTT.

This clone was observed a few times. This chain's CDR3 is CASSLVSGRAYNEQFF. The CDR3 DNA sequence: TGTGCCAGCAGCCTAGTTAGCGGGAGGGCCTACAATGAGCAGTTCTTC. The chain recombines TRBV7-9 with TRBJ2-1; 11 bases align to TRBD2. V gave up 5 bases and J gave up 2 bases; unmatched junction bases: 5. Per the germline V gene, CDR1 is SEHNR and CDR2 is FQNEAQ (reference sequence). CDR3 length equals 16 residues.

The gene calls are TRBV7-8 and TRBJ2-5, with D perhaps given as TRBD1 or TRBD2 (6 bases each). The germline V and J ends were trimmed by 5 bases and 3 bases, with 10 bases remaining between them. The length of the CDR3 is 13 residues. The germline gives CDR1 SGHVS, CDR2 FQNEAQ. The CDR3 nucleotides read TGTGCCAGCAGCCCGGGGGCCGAAGAGACCCAGTACTTC. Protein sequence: CASSPGAEETQYF.

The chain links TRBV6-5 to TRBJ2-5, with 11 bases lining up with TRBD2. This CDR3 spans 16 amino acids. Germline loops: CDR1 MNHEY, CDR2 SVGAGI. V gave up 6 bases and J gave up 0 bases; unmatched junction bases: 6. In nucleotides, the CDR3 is TGTGCCAGCAGCTACCAGGGACTAGCGGACCAAGAGACCCAGTACTTC. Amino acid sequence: CASSYQGLADQETQYF.

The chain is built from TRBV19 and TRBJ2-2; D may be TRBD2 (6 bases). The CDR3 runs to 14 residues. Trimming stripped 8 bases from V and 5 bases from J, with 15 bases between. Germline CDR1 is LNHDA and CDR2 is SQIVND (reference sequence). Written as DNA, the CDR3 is TGTGCCAGTCGACCTTTAGGAGGGACCGGGGAGCTGTTTTTT. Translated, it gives CASRPLGGTGELFF.

The CDR3 spells CASSFTSEYEQYF. DNA of the CDR3: TGTGCCAGCAGTTTTACTAGCGAGTACGAGCAGTACTTC. This rearrangement joins TRBV25-1 to TRBJ2-7; 7 bases match TRBD2. V dropped 5 bases and J dropped 4; count of bases not matched to a gene: 5. The CDR3 spans 13 residues. CDR1 and CDR2 (germline): MGHDK, SYGVNS.